Shown below are 25 T cell receptor beta chains from a single sample sequenced in a study of CD8 T cells in Susac syndrome. Random hexamers were used to reverse transcribe an amount of about 0.45 to 1 ug RNA. TCRdb called the immunoSEQ multiplex PCR reads again in MiXCR, with one record for every CDR3 protein. The sample shows tens of thousands of distinct CDR3 sequences, over 90% of them seen only once. The sequencing input was CD8+ T cells from PBMCs. These receptors were collected from a human donor in good health.

The chain has TRBV6-2 or TRBV6-3 and TRBJ2-1; tentatively, D is TRBD1 (5 bases). CDR1 and CDR2 (germline): MNHEY, SVGEGT. CDR3 size: 15 residues. Trimming removed 5 bases from V and 3 bases from J, with 14 bases in between. CDR3 amino acids: CASSNNRPLYNEQFF. The CDR3 DNA reads TGTGCCAGCAGTAACAACAGGCCCCTCTACAATGAGCAGTTCTTC.

The chain links TRBV20-1 to TRBJ1-1; TRBD1 matches at 7 bases. The CDR3 covers 16 residues. V dropped 2 bases and J dropped 4; count of bases not matched to a gene: 13. The germline V gene encodes CDR1 DFQATT and CDR2 SNEGSKA (reference sequence). The CDR3 region is CSARWSFDRAITEAFF. The DNA of the CDR3 is TGCAGTGCTAGATGGTCGTTTGACAGGGCAATCACTGAAGCTTTCTTT.

The rearrangement links TRBV6-1 to TRBJ2-1; no reliable D call. The germline gives CDR1 MNHNS, CDR2 SASEGT. The CDR3 extends over 13 amino acids. Trimming left V 6 bases short and J 3 bases short, with 9 bases between. The CDR3 coding sequence is TGTGCCAGCAGCAGTCAGGTCTACAATGAGCAGTTCTTC. It yields the protein CASSSQVYNEQFF.

The V and J genes are TRBV4-1 and TRBJ2-3; TRBD1 aligns across 7 bases. The CDR3 is 15 residues long. Trimming cost V 4 bases and J 2 bases; bases outside gene matches: 6. CDR1 is MGHRA and CDR2 is YSYEKL in the germline V gene. The CDR3 here is CASSPPGQHTDTQYF. The CDR3 DNA reads as TGCGCCAGCAGCCCCCCGGGACAGCACACAGATACGCAGTATTTT.

The CDR3 DNA is TGTGCCAGCAGCACCCCTGGGGTGGGGCCCTCCGGTGGAGCTTTCTTT. Translated, it gives CASSTPGVGPSGGAFF. The J gene is TRBJ1-1, the V gene TRBV11-2; possibly TRBD1 for D (5 bases). From germline, CDR1 is SGHAT and CDR2 FQNNGV. Trimming left V 5 bases short and J 10 bases short, with 26 bases between. This CDR3 is built from 16 residues. The entire variable domain, with the rest obtained from reference TRBV11-2 and TRBJ1-1, is as follows: EAGVAQSPRYKIIEKRQSVAFWCNPISGHATLYWYQQILGQGPKLLIQFQNNGVVDDSQLPKDRFSAERLKGVDSTLKIQPAKLEDSAVYLCASSTPGVGPSGGAFFGQGTRLTVV.

Comment on this clonotype: Sequence at one end of the junction differs from germline and may be a read error. The chain recombines TRBV15 with TRBJ2-7; D possibly uses TRBD1 or TRBD2 (5 bases each). This CDR3 contains 16 residues. Germline CDR1 LNHNV, CDR2 YYDKDF (reference sequence). The DNA for the CDR3 is TGTGCCACCAGCCGAGAGGGACCGTCAGTTGTATACGAGCAGTACTTC. Translating gives CATSREGPSVVYEQYF.

This clonotype came up once. The chain carries TRBV15 and TRBJ2-2; 12 bases are a match to TRBD2. CDR1 and CDR2 from the germline V gene are LNHNV and YYDKDF (reference sequence). The V and J ends lost 1 base and 1 base, in that order; junction bases with no gene match: 10. This CDR3 contains 20 residues. The DNA for the CDR3 is TGTGCCACCAGCAGAGGGACTAGCGGGATCGACCAAATGAACACCGGGGAGCTGTTTTTT. This codes for CATSRGTSGIDQMNTGELFF.

This clonotype was seen once. The chain links TRBV4-1 to TRBJ2-2; perhaps TRBD1 as D (6 bases). CDR3 length: 16 residues. V shed 4 bases and J shed 0 bases, with 12 bases lying between them. Germline CDR1 and CDR2: MGHRA and YSYEKL. This CDR3 is CASSLVQGPNTGELFF. The CDR3 region has the DNA TGCGCCAGCAGCCTTGTTCAGGGGCCGAACACCGGGGAGCTGTTTTTT.

Only one count was recorded for this clonotype. This chain connects TRBV15 to TRBJ1-5; 8 bases line up with TRBD1. Trimming removed 6 bases from V and 4 bases from J; junction bases left unmatched: 5. From germline, CDR1 is LNHNV and CDR2 YYDKDF (reference sequence). The CDR3 extends over 14 amino acids. The CDR3 nucleotides are TGTGCCACCAGACAGGGGGTGCAGAATCAGCCCCAGCATTTT. As protein: CATRQGVQNQPQHF.

The V and J genes are TRBV2 and TRBJ2-3, with 7 bases matching TRBD2. Germline values: CDR1 SNHLY, CDR2 FYNNEI. V lost 8 bases and J lost 2; bases outside the gene matches: 4. This CDR3 has 13 residues. CDR3: CASWTRATDTQYF. CDR3 DNA sequence: TGTGCCAGCTGGACTAGGGCCACAGATACGCAGTATTTT.

The chain links TRBV25-1 to TRBJ2-1; no clear D gene. Looked up from germline, CDR1 is MGHDK and CDR2 is SYGVNS. V was clipped by 1 base and J by 7 bases, with 5 bases between them. The CDR3 consists of 12 residues. The CDR3 coding sequence is TGTGCCAGCAGTGAATTAGGGAATGAGCAGTTCTTC. As protein: CASSELGNEQFF.

This rearrangement joins TRBV5-6 to TRBJ2-1; 14 positions agree with TRBD2. The ends lost 4 bases at V and 6 bases at J; junction bases unmatched: 6. The CDR3 contains 16 residues. The germline CDR1 and CDR2 sequences are SGHDT and YYEEEE. In DNA form, the CDR3 reads TGTGCCAGCAGCCACCCCGGACTAGCGGGGGGCAATGAGCAGTTCTTC. Translation: CASSHPGLAGGNEQFF.

The V and J genes are TRBV27 and TRBJ2-1, with D possibly being TRBD2 (6 bases). Trimming removed 5 bases at V and 7 bases at J, with 18 bases between. The CDR3 extends over 15 amino acids. Germline values: CDR1 MNHEY, CDR2 SMNVEV (reference sequence). The CDR3 nucleotides are TGTGCCAGCAGTACCGGGACTTGGGGAAGAAATGAGCAGTTCTTC. Its translation: CASSTGTWGRNEQFF.

This chain connects TRBV12-3 or TRBV12-4 to TRBJ2-7; 7 nucleotides align to TRBD2. This CDR3 contains 12 residues. The ends lost 4 bases at V and 5 bases at J; junction bases unmatched: 2. The CDR3 is CASSWGGDEQYV. CDR3 nucleotides: TGTGCCAGCAGTTGGGGGGGAGACGAGCAGTACGTC.

This clonotype was seen a single time. The chain is built from TRBV20-1 and TRBJ1-6; D might be TRBD1 (6 bases). The V gene lost 5 bases and the J gene lost 7 bases, with 24 bases spanning the gap. Per the germline V gene, CDR1 is DFQATT and CDR2 is SNEGSKA (reference sequence). CDR3 length: 17 amino acids. The CDR3 DNA sequence: TGCAGTGCTTCCCCCCTAATGGGGGCAGCGAGAAATTCACCCCTCCACTTT. Its translation: CSASPLMGAARNSPLHF.

Only one count was recorded for this clonotype. The chain carries TRBV5-6 and TRBJ1-1, with D tentatively TRBD1 (5 bases). CDR1 and CDR2 from the germline V gene are SGHDT and YYEEEE. V was cut by 6 bases and J by 0 bases, with 12 bases left in between. The CDR3 length is 14 residues. CDR3 bases: TGTGCCAGCATCCTACAGGATCTGAACACTGAAGCTTTCTTT. This sequence encodes CASILQDLNTEAFF.

V and J are TRBV7-9 and TRBJ2-1; 13 bases map to TRBD2. The length of the CDR3 is 15 residues. J lost 6 bases, V lost 5 bases, and 4 bases had no gene match. In germline, CDR1 is SEHNR, CDR2 FQNEAQ (reference sequence). This chain's CDR3 is CASSPGTSGINEQFF. The CDR3 DNA is TGTGCCAGCAGCCCCGGGACTAGCGGGATCAATGAGCAGTTCTTC.

V is TRBV7-9 and J is TRBJ1-6; a weak D match, TRBD1 (6 bases). CDR3 size: 16 residues. CDR1 is SEHNR, CDR2 FQNEAQ, per germline (reference sequence). The V gene lost 5 bases and the J gene lost 9 bases, with 20 bases spanning the gap. The CDR3: CASSASIRGYASPLHF. CDR3 nucleotide sequence: TGTGCCAGCAGCGCCAGTATCAGGGGATATGCTTCACCCCTCCACTTT.

V usage is TRBV27 and J usage is TRBJ2-2; D might be TRBD1 (6 bases). CDR1 is MNHEY, CDR2 SMNVEV, per germline (reference sequence). The germline V and J ends were trimmed by 3 bases and 3 bases, with 14 bases remaining between them. This CDR3 is built from 16 residues. In nucleotides, the CDR3 is TGTGCCAGCAGTTTGCTTGTGCAGGGGTACACCGGGGAGCTGTTTTTT. Its protein product is CASSLLVQGYTGELFF.

The CDR3 sequence is CASSQTSGAYNEQFF. DNA for the CDR3: TGTGCCAGCTCCCAGACTAGCGGGGCCTACAATGAGCAGTTCTTC. This chain uses TRBV28 with TRBJ2-1; 11 bases match TRBD2. CDR1 MDHEN and CDR2 SYDVKM come from the germline V gene. V dropped 8 bases and J dropped 2; count of bases not matched to a gene: 5. The CDR3 is made up of 15 amino acids.

This chain joins TRBV29-1 and TRBJ1-1, with 7 bases fitting TRBD1. Trimming took 6 bases from V and 1 from J; bases not matched to a gene: 2. The CDR3 contains 12 residues. Germline values: CDR1 SQVTM, CDR2 ANQGSEA. The CDR3, as DNA: TGCAGCGTCAGGACAGGGAACACTGAAGCTTTCTTT. Its protein is CSVRTGNTEAFF.

The chain links TRBV13 to TRBJ2-7, with 10 bases matching TRBD2. The CDR3 consists of 15 residues. The ends lost 5 bases at V and 6 bases at J; junction bases unmatched: 10. Germline V CDR1 and CDR2: PRHDT, FYEKMQ (reference sequence). For the CDR3, the DNA is TGTGCCAGCAGCCCCCTTAAGCGGGGGGGACGCGAGCAGTACTTC. This sequence encodes CASSPLKRGGREQYF.

The chain has TRBV25-1 and TRBJ2-2; D tentatively fits TRBD1 or TRBD2 (5 bases each). The V gene's germline CDR1 is MGHDK and CDR2 SYGVNS. V shed 4 bases and J shed 3 bases, with 9 bases lying between them. The CDR3 extends over 14 amino acids. CDR3 sequence reads: CASSGGPDTGELFF. The CDR3 region has the DNA TGTGCCAGCAGTGGGGGACCCGACACCGGGGAGCTGTTTTTT.

The chain recombines TRBV27 with TRBJ1-2; D perhaps matches TRBD1 (6 bases). The CDR3 loop spans 14 amino acids. Germline CDR1 is MNHEY and CDR2 is SMNVEV (reference sequence). V was trimmed by 6 bases and J by 6 bases, leaving 17 bases between them. The CDR3 region has the DNA TGTGCCAGCAGACCCCTATTTGGACAGCATGGCTACACCTTC. Amino acids: CASRPLFGQHGYTF.

The chain couples TRBV20-1 to TRBJ2-1; maybe TRBD2 (6 bases). There are 16 residues in the CDR3. CDR1 and CDR2 from the germline V gene are DFQATT and SNEGSKA (reference sequence). As DNA, the CDR3 is TGCATACCCGGTAGGCGGGGTCAACCGGAGTACAATGAGCAGTTCTTC. Protein: CIPGRRGQPEYNEQFF.